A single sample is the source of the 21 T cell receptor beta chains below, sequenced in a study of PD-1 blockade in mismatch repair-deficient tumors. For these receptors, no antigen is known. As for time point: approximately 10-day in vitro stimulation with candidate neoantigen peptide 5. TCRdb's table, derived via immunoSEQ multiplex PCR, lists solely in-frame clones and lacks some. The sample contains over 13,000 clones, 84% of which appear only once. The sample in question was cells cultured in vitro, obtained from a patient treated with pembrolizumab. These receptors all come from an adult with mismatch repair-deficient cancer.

For the CDR3, the DNA is TGTGCCAGCAGCTTAGGGTTTAGCGGGGCAAACAATGAGCAGTTCTTC. Residues: CASSLGFSGANNEQFF. V usage is TRBV11-2 and J usage is TRBJ2-1; 8 nucleotides agree with TRBD2. V lost 1 base, J lost 5 bases, and 7 bases stayed unmatched. CDR1 is SGHAT, CDR2 FQNNGV, per germline. The CDR3 is made up of 16 amino acids.

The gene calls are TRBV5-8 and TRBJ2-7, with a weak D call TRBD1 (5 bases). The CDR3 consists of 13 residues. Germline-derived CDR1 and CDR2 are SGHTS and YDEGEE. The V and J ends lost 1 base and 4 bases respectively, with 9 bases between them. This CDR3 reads CASSLRQSYEQYF. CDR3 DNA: TGTGCCAGCAGCTTGAGACAGTCATACGAGCAGTACTTC.

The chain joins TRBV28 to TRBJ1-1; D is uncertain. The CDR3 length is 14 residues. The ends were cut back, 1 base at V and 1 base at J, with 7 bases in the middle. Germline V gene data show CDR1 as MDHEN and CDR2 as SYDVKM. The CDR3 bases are TGTGCCAGCAGTTTATTGGAGGGGAACACTGAAGCTTTCTTT. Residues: CASSLLEGNTEAFF.

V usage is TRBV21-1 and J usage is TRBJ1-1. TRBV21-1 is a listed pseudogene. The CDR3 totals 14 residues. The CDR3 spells CASRRYTIRTEAFF. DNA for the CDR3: TGTGCCAGCAGGCGCTACACAATTCGCACTGAAGCTTTCTTT.

The CDR3, as DNA: TGTGCCAGCAGTGTACCGGGACGGATGAACACTGAAGCTTTCTTT. It translates to CASSVPGRMNTEAFF. This chain joins TRBV6-1 and TRBJ1-1; D possibly corresponds to TRBD1 (5 bases). V lost 4 bases to trimming and J lost 0 bases, with 12 bases between them. CDR3 length: 15 residues. Germline V CDR1 and CDR2: MNHNS, SASEGT.

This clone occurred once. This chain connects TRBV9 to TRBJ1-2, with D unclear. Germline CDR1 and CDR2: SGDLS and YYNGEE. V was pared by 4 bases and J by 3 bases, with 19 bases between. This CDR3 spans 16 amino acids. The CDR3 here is CASSPRLSEAYYGYTF. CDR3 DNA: TGTGCCAGCAGCCCGCGCCTCTCCGAAGCTTACTATGGCTACACCTTC. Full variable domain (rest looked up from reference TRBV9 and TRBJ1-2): DSGVTQTPKHLITATGQRVTLRCSPRSGDLSVYWYQQSLDQGLQFLIQYYNGEERAKGNILERFSAQQFPDLHSELNLSSLELGDSALYFCASSPRLSEAYYGYTFGSGTRLTVV.

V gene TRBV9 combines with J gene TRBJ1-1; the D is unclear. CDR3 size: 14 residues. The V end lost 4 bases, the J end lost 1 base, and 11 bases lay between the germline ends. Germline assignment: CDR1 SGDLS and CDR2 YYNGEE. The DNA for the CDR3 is TGTGCCAGCAGCCCACGGACTGCGAACACTGAAGCTTTCTTT. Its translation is CASSPRTANTEAFF.

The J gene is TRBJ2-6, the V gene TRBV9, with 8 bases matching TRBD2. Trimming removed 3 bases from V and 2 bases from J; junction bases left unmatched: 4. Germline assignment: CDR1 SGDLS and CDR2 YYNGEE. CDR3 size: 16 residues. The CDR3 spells CASSAGGGAGANVLTF. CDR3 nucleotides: TGTGCCAGCAGCGCGGGAGGGGGAGCTGGGGCCAACGTCCTGACTTTC.

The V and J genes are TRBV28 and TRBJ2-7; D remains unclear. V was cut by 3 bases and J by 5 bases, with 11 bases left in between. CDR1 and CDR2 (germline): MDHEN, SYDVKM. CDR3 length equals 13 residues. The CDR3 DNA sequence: TGTGCCAGCAGTTTCCCAGGAACCCACGAGCAGTACTTC. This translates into CASSFPGTHEQYF.

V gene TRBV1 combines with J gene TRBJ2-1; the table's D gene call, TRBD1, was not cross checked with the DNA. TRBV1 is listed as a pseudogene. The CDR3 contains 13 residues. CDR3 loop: CTSSRVRRNEQFF. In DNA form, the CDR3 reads TGCACCAGCAGCCGGGTGCGCAGGAATGAGCAGTTCTTC.

The CDR3 here is CASIGTVRNTIYF. As DNA, the CDR3 is TGTGCCAGTATCGGGACAGTAAGAAACACCATATATTTT. The genes are TRBV19 and TRBJ1-3; 7 bases line up with TRBD1. The CDR3 totals 13 residues. Germline assignment: CDR1 LNHDA and CDR2 SQIVND (reference sequence). Germline trimming cut 7 bases from V and 5 bases from J; bases unmatched to any gene: 5.

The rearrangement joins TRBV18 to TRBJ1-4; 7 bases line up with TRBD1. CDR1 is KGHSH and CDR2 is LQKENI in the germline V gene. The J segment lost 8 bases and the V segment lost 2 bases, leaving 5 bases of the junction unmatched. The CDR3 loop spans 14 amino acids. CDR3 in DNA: TGTGCCAGCTCACCAGGACAGGCCGCCGAAAAACTGTTTTTT. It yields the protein CASSPGQAAEKLFF.

CDR3 in DNA: TGTGCCAGCTCACCCGGGACAGTAGTGAAGGAGCAGTACTTC. It yields the protein CASSPGTVVKEQYF. This sequence joins TRBV18 and TRBJ2-7, with TRBD1 matching over 7 bases. Losses at the gene ends were 3 bases for V and 7 bases for J; bases not matched to a gene: 9. The CDR3 is 14 amino acids. CDR1 is KGHSH and CDR2 is LQKENI in the germline V gene.

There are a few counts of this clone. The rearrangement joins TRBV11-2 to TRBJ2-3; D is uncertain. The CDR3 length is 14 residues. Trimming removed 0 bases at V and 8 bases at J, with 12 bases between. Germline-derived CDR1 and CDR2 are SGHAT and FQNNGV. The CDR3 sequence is CASSLEATFSTQYF. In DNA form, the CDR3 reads TGTGCCAGCAGCTTAGAAGCGACCTTCAGTACGCAGTATTTT.

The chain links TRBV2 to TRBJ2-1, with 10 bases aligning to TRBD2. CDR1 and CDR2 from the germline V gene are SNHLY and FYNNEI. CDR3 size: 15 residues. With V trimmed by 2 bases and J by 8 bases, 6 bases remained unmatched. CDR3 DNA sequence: TGTGCCAGCAGTGAAATTGCTAGCGGGAGCCATGAGCAGTTCTTC. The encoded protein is CASSEIASGSHEQFF.

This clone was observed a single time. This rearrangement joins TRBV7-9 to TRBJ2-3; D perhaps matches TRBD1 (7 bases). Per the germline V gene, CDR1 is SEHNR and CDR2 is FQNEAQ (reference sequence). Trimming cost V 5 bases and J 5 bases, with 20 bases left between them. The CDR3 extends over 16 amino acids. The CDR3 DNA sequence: TGTGCCAGCAGCAAAGTCGGCGGGACAGATGAAGATACGCAGTATTTT. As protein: CASSKVGGTDEDTQYF.

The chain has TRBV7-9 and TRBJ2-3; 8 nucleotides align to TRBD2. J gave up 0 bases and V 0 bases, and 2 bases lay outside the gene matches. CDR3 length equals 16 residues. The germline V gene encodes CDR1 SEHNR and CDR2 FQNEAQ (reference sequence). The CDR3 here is CASSLALAASTDTQYF. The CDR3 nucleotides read TGTGCCAGCAGCTTAGCACTAGCGGCTAGCACAGATACGCAGTATTTT.

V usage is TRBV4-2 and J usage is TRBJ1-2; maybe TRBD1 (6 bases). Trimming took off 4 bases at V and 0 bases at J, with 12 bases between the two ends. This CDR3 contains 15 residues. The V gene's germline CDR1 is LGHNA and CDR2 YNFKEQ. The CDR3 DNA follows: TGTGCCAGCAGCCGGGAGACAGGAGCTAACTATGGCTACACCTTC. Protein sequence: CASSRETGANYGYTF.

In nucleotides, the CDR3 is TGTGCCATCAGTGAGTCCTCCCTAGCGGGGAGCTACGAGCAGTACTTC. Protein: CAISESSLAGSYEQYF. The rearrangement joins TRBV10-3 to TRBJ2-7; 9 nucleotides line up with TRBD2. With V trimmed by 0 bases and J by 3 bases, 6 bases remained unmatched. The CDR3 runs 16 residues. Germline CDR1 is ENHRY and CDR2 is SYGVKD.

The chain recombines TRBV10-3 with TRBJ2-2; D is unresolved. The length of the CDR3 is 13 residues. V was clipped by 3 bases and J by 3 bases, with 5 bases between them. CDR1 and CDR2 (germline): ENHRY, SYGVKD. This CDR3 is CAISDQYTGELFF. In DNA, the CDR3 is TGTGCCATCAGTGATCAGTACACCGGGGAGCTGTTTTTT.

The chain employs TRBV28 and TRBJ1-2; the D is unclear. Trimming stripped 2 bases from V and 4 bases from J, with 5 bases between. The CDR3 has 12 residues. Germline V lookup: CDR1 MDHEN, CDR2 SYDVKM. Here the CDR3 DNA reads TGTGCCAGCAGTTTAGAGGTCTATGGCTACACCTTC. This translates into CASSLEVYGYTF.